This T cell receptor (beta chain) was profiled in a study of blood T cell repertoires in COVID-19 (dated by TCRdb to between 2020 and 2021). For the study in its entirety: Samples covering the acute and convalescent phases of COVID-19 were provided by collaborators in the United States, Italy and Spain. The material from the prospective study consisted of cDNA or gDNA derived from T cells, B-cell-depleted T cells, or PBMCs. The dataset comprised deeply sampled blood TCRbeta repertoires from subjects exposed to, actively infected with, or recovered from COVID-19. The repertoires were released in a freely available public database meant as a resource for research on the immune response to SARS-CoV-2. Samples came from the ongoing ImmuneRACE study (first 160 participants) plus 1,254 subjects from 6 global collaborators. Sample metadata almost always included a de-identified subject ID, COVID-19 status, age in years and sex. Where HLA class I and class II types were available, the types were taken from metadata supplied by the sample provider, not from assay-based typing.

The germline V gene supplies CDR1 MRHNA and CDR2 SNTAGT. V is clipped by 5 bases and J by 3 bases, and the sequence between their germline boundaries is 18 bases long. The CDR3, from cysteine to phenylalanine, totals 16 residues. Only CDR3 DNA remains: 48 bases, in frame from the first base. As to this clone: The clone's antigen remains unknown. No base quality information exists; no much larger clone differs at one position.

The immunoSEQ Assay, a bias-controlled multiplex PCR, was used to amplify TCRbeta CDR3 regions from genomic DNA. As for the authors' bioinformatics: Within the assay, amplification of reference gene primers was used to estimate how many nucleated cells each sample contained. To quantify the absolute abundance of each unique TCRbeta CDR3 rearrangement, sequence reads were collapsed and filtered. Productive Simpson clonality was computed per sample as the square root of Simpson's diversity index over productive rearrangements. The clones in this table, taken by TCRdb from immuneACCESS, are in-frame only. Not every clone is retained; where verified, under half of the shortfall comes from an unresolved V gene, and the cause of the rest is unknown. V, J and clone size derive from that table, while D and trimming were established from the DNA sequence. Recorded for this sample are about 120,000 clones; 88% of them occurred a single time. Roughly 1.1% of the sample is held by the ten biggest clonotypes.

Each collaborating institution followed its own protocols to collect whole blood in K2EDTA tubes. For TCRbeta analysis, collaborators shipped samples as frozen whole blood, isolated PBMCs, or DNA extracted from either of those sample types. On the study overall, not on this receptor specifically: Clinical and demographic metadata were provided uncurated, with the amount varying by source and participant.

The chain is made from TRBV6-4 and TRBJ2-3; D gene: possibly TRBD1, on 6 matching bases. This sequence was found in a woman of 80 years or more with acute or convalescent COVID-19. Material: peripheral blood. The CDR3 in this case is CASSFRGYIGTDTQYF. The DNA reads TGTGCCAGCAGTTTCAGGGGTTATATTGGGACAGATACGCAGTATTTT.